Below are 9 T cell receptor beta chains sequenced from a single sample in a study of blood T cell repertoires in COVID-19. TCRdb's copy holds only in-frame clones and misses some; the assay was immunoSEQ multiplex PCR. This table holds approximately 170,000 clones, 70% to 90% found once. The sample was peripheral blood. Every receptor here comes from an elderly woman with COVID-19, enrolled during active disease.

The J gene is TRBJ1-5, the V gene TRBV19; D unclear. V was shortened by 0 bases and J by 9 bases, with 15 bases between the two germline ends. This CDR3 spans 15 amino acids. Germline V gene sequence: CDR1 LNHDA, CDR2 SQIVND (reference sequence). The CDR3, as DNA: TGTGCCAGTAGTATAGATCCGGCCCTCGCGGGGCCCCAGCATTTT. This translates into CASSIDPALAGPQHF.

This sequence joins TRBV6-1 and TRBJ2-7, with 8 positions matching TRBD2. The CDR3 sequence is 14 residues long. The V gene's germline CDR1 is MNHNS and CDR2 SASEGT. The V segment lost 4 bases and the J segment 3 bases; nucleotides outside the gene matches: 5. The CDR3 reads CASSGAGDFYEQYF. CDR3 bases: TGTGCCAGCAGTGGAGCGGGAGATTTCTACGAGCAGTACTTC.

The J gene is TRBJ2-2, the V gene TRBV7-8, with TRBD2 identical over 14 bases. Per the germline V gene, CDR1 is SGHVS and CDR2 is FQNEAQ. The junction had 6 bases not matched to a gene; V was cut back by 6 bases and J by 0 bases. The CDR3 sequence is 18 residues long. The CDR3 bases are TGTGCCAGCAGAACGGGACTAGCGGGGGCCGCGAACACCGGGGAGCTGTTTTTT. Its translation: CASRTGLAGAANTGELFF.

The chain joins TRBV27 to TRBJ2-1; a weak D match, TRBD2 (6 bases). Trimming removed 5 bases at V and 10 bases at J, with 15 bases between. CDR3 length: 13 residues. CDR1 is MNHEY, CDR2 SMNVEV, per germline (reference sequence). The CDR3 reads CASSHSGGLEQFF. As DNA, the CDR3 is TGTGCCAGCAGTCACTCCGGGGGACTCGAGCAGTTCTTC.

This chain links TRBV28 with TRBJ1-1, with D unresolved. The germline V gene encodes CDR1 MDHEN and CDR2 SYDVKM. The V and J ends lost 2 bases and 6 bases respectively, with 7 bases between them. The CDR3 consists of 12 residues. The CDR3, as DNA: TGTGCCAGCAGTTTAGTGGACTCTGAAGCTTTCTTT. Its protein is CASSLVDSEAFF.

The rearrangement uses TRBV14 and TRBJ2-1; perhaps TRBD2 as D (6 bases). Per germline, CDR1 SGHDN and CDR2 FVKESK. This CDR3 is 18 amino acids long. V was cut by 4 bases and J by 0 bases, with 19 bases left in between. CDR3 sequence (DNA): TGTGCCAGCAGCCTGAATGCGGGAATCTTTAGCTCCTACAATGAGCAGTTCTTC. Protein product: CASSLNAGIFSSYNEQFF.

The gene calls are TRBV10-3 and TRBJ1-3; D is unclear. The CDR3 length is 13 residues. Trimming stripped 5 bases from V and 2 bases from J, with 7 bases between. Germline-derived CDR1 and CDR2 are ENHRY and SYGVKD. CDR3 nucleotides: TGTGCCATCAGTCCGGGTGCTGGAAACACCATATATTTT. Its protein is CAISPGAGNTIYF.

Only one count was recorded for this clone. The chain employs TRBV15 and TRBJ2-5; perhaps TRBD2 as D (6 bases). This CDR3 comprises 16 residues. Trimming pared 0 bases from V and 1 base from J, leaving 12 bases between. Germline lookup yields CDR1 LNHNV and CDR2 YYDKDF (reference sequence). The chain's CDR3 is CATSREGLGTQETQYF. For the CDR3, the DNA is TGTGCCACCAGCAGAGAGGGACTGGGGACCCAAGAGACCCAGTACTTC.

The chain recombines TRBV5-8 with TRBJ2-7; D uncertain. V was shortened by 4 bases and J by 5 bases, with 10 bases between the two germline ends. Germline V CDR1 and CDR2: SGHTS, YDEGEE. This CDR3 spans 12 amino acids. This CDR3 is CASSGTSDEQYF. The CDR3 DNA reads TGTGCCAGCAGCGGCACCTCAGACGAGCAGTACTTC. Looking up the rest from reference TRBV5-8 and TRBJ2-7 gives the full variable domain: EAGVTQSPTHLIKTRGQQATLRCSPISGHTSVYWYQQALGLGLQFLLWYDEGEERNRGNFPPRFSGRQFPNYSSELNVNALELEDSALYLCASSGTSDEQYFGPGTRLTVT.